This T cell receptor beta chain emerged from a study of cytomegalovirus exposure and HLA in healthy donors. General study points: Researchers reportedly found TCR beta sequences accurately predicted most subjects' HLA-A and HLA-B alleles.

V shed 5 bases, J shed 4 bases, and the junction held 10 bases outside the gene matches. CDR3 length equals 15 residues. CDR1 and CDR2 (germline): SGHAT, FQNNGV. A word on this clone: The antigen remains undetermined.

This PCR relied on a set of 60 Vbeta primers and 13 Jbeta primers. Measured with immunoSEQ multiplex PCR; TCRdb has only the in-frame clones, and not every one. The sample carries about 73,000 clones, around 80% recorded once. The genes are TRBV11-2 and TRBJ2-7; TRBD1 matches 8 bases. The clonotype comes from a male donor in good health and CMV-seronegative. Specimen: PBMCs. CDR3 sequence (DNA): TGTGCCAGCAGCCCCCGACAGGGGAGGTCGTACGAGCAGTACTTC. Translated: CASSPRQGRSYEQYF.